What follows are 9 T cell receptor beta chains derived from one specimen sequenced in a study. One entry per CDR3 protein results from TCRdb running MiXCR on the 5' RACE reads. Here the sample spans tens of thousands of distinct CDR3 sequences, approximately 25% being singletons. Material for sequencing was memory CD4+ T cells sorted from blood. The sample's subset: memory CD4+ T cells, CD4+CD45RO+CD25-. The receptors shown here come from a female donor with breast cancer.

On this clonotype itself: The junction and the germline gene differ at one end; a read error may be behind it. This chain uses TRBV4-1 with TRBJ2-3; the match to TRBD2 covers 9 bases. This CDR3 is built from 14 residues. Per germline, CDR1 MGHRA and CDR2 YSYEKL. The chain's CDR3 is CASSQDPSGVIWGF. In DNA, the CDR3 is TGCGCCAGCAGCCAAGACCCTAGCGGGGTCATTTGGGGTTTT.

This rearrangement joins TRBV7-3 to TRBJ2-3, with TRBD2 matching over 10 bases. Germline-derived CDR1 and CDR2 are SGHTA and FQGTGA. This CDR3 region has 14 residues. With 8 bases clipped from V and 5 bases from J, the junction kept 7 bases outside the gene matches. The CDR3 nucleotides read TGTGCCAGCGGCCCAGCGGGAGGGCGAGATACGCAGTATTTT. Amino acids: CASGPAGGRDTQYF.

DNA for the CDR3: TGTGCCAGCACCCTAGACGGCCCGGGGTCTAAGGGTCCCTACAATGAGCAGTTCTTC. It translates to CASTLDGPGSKGPYNEQFF. The rearrangement joins TRBV7-6 to TRBJ2-1; a possible D gene is TRBD2 (5 bases). CDR3 length equals 19 residues. Trimming left V 7 bases short and J 2 bases short, with 27 bases between. The germline V gene encodes CDR1 SGHVS and CDR2 FNYEAQ.

The chain links TRBV12-3 or TRBV12-4 to TRBJ2-5, with D possibly TRBD2 on 5 matching bases. CDR3 length: 13 residues. V shed 3 bases and J shed 5 bases, with 10 bases lying between them. DNA of the CDR3: TGTGCCAGCAGTTTCGGGGTCTGGGAGACCCAGTACTTC. Translating it yields CASSFGVWETQYF.

The rearrangement joins TRBV20-1 to TRBJ2-7; D may be TRBD1 (6 bases). CDR3 size: 14 residues. Deletions cut 1 base from V and 8 bases from J, with 18 bases between. Germline V CDR1 and CDR2: DFQATT, SNEGSKA (reference sequence). The CDR3: CSARARDTPGQQYF. The CDR3, as DNA: TGCAGTGCTAGAGCCCGGGACACCCCGGGGCAGCAGTACTTC.

V gene TRBV7-9 combines with J gene TRBJ1-4; 10 bases are shared with TRBD1. This CDR3 region has 16 residues. The germline V gene has CDR1 SEHNR and CDR2 FQNEAQ (reference sequence). The J segment lost 6 bases and the V segment lost 3 bases, leaving 7 bases of the junction unmatched. CDR3 protein: CASSFDSGTGDEKLFF. The CDR3 DNA follows: TGTGCCAGCAGCTTCGACTCCGGGACAGGGGATGAAAAACTGTTTTTT.

V is TRBV20-1 and J is TRBJ2-5; maybe TRBD2 (5 bases). Trimming removed 8 bases from V and 5 bases from J, with 15 bases in between. The CDR3 consists of 12 residues. Per the germline V gene, CDR1 is DFQATT and CDR2 is SNEGSKA (reference sequence). In DNA form, the CDR3 reads TGCAGTTCTTCTAGCCTTTACGAGACCCAGTACTTC. Translation: CSSSSLYETQYF.

The chain combines TRBV28 with TRBJ1-6; TRBD1 might be the D (5 bases). The length of the CDR3 is 14 residues. Trimming took 1 base from V and 4 from J, leaving 5 bases between them. Germline V CDR1 and CDR2: MDHEN, SYDVKM. The CDR3 here is CASSLSGYNSPLHF. The CDR3 coding sequence is TGTGCCAGCAGTTTATCAGGGTATAATTCACCCCTCCACTTT.

The chain carries TRBV28 and TRBJ2-5, with D perhaps matching TRBD2 (5 bases). Germline CDR1 is MDHEN and CDR2 is SYDVKM. V shed 6 bases and J shed 7 bases, with 15 bases lying between them. The CDR3 runs 13 residues. The CDR3 is CASSPLEGVTQYF. CDR3 sequence (DNA): TGTGCCAGCAGCCCCCTTGAGGGAGTGACCCAGTACTTC.